The subject of this entry is one T cell receptor beta chain. Authors' processing steps: Amplification of reference gene primers was used by the study to estimate nucleated cell counts. This table comes from immunoSEQ multiplex PCR, and its TCRdb copy is limited to in-frame clones, with some not included. The V and J calls and clone size come from that table; D and trimming were worked out from the DNA. Seen here are 200,000 to 250,000 clones, 86% observed once, and the top ten hold about 10%. The germline V gene has CDR1 SGHRS and CDR2 YFSETQ. The CDR3 is 15 amino acids. V was clipped by 4 bases and J by 4 bases; unmatched bases: 5. These data originate in a study of blood T cell repertoires in COVID-19. Whole-study context: COVID-19 samples, acute and convalescent, were from the United States, Italy and Spain. Sources were T cells, B-cell-depleted T cells, or PBMCs; the material itself was cDNA or gDNA.

Seattle cases were enrolled at active infection and followed longitudinally. The J gene is TRBJ1-6, the V gene TRBV5-1, with 7 bases that match TRBD1. Input material: peripheral blood. The sequence derives from a woman aged 50 to 65 with COVID-19, enrolled during active disease. The CDR3 protein is CASSPDRRYNSPLHF. The CDR3 nucleotides read TGCGCCAGCAGCCCGGACAGGAGGTATAATTCACCCCTCCACTTT.